This T cell receptor (beta chain) derives from a study of T-cell memory formation after mild COVID-19. The V gene's germline CDR1 is SGHRS and CDR2 YFSETQ. V was pared by 4 bases and J by 1 base, with 2 bases of the junction left unmatched. This CDR3 region has 15 residues. TCRdb fed the 5' RACE reads into MiXCR, producing one record per CDR3 protein. The sample consists of a few hundred thousand distinct CDR3 sequences, approximately 8.4% of them appearing once. Sequencing was done on a sample of PBMCs or a T cell subset sorted from them (not recorded which). The TCR originated in a man aged 18 to 29 who had mild COVID-19 (a few samples of this study predate the infection). Cell type and time point are not known. The chain carries TRBV5-1 and TRBJ2-3, with 11 positions matching TRBD2. Here the CDR3 reads CASSMGLAGTDTQYF. DNA for the CDR3: TGCGCCAGCAGCATGGGACTAGCGGGCACAGATACGCAGTATTTT.